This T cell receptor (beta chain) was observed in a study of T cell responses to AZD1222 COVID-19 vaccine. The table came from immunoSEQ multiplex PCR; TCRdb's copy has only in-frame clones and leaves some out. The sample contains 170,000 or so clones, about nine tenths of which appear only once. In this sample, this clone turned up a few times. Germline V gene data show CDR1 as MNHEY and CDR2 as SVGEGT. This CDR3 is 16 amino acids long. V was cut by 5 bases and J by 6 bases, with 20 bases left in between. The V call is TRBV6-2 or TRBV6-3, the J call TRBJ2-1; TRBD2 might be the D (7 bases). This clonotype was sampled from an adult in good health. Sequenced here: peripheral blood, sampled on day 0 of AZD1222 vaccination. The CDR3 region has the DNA TGTGCCAGCAGTCCCAATTCCGGGGGGACAAGCAATGAGCAGTTCTTC. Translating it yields CASSPNSGGTSNEQFF.